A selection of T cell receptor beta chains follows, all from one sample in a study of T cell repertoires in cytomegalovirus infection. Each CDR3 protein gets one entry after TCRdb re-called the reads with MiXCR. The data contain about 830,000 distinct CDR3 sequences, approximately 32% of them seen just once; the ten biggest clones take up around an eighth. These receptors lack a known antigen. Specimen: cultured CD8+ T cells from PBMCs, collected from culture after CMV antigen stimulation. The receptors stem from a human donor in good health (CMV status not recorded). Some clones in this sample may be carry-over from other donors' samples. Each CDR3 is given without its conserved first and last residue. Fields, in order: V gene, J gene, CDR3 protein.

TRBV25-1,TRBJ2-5,ASSEWERGLQETQY
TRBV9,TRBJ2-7,ASSVDPAGDEQY
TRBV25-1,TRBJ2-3,ASSEGSAGGRFSDTQY
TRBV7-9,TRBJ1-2,ASEAGDRSGYT
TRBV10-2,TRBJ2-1,ASSDGFNNEQF
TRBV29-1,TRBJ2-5,SATGGETQY
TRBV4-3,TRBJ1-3,ASSHGSGAGNTIY
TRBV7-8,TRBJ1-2,ASSLAGGNYGYT
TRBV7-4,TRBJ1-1,ANSPQSMNTEAF
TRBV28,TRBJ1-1,ASSAHVNTEAF
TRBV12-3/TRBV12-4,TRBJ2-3,ASTPGSRDTQY
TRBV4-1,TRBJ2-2,ASSQEPGRATGELF
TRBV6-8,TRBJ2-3,ASSYSVSDTQY
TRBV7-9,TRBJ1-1,ASSLILEAPGAEAF
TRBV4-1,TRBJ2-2,ASSQFEWTGELF
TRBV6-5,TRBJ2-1,ASSYSWTSGGSYNEQF
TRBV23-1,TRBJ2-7,ASSRGLCLTYEQY
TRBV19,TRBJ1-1,ANNDRLNTEAF
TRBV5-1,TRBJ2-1,ASRGINEQF
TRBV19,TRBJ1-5,ASGSSLNSNQPQH
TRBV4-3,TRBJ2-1,ASSQGSEPTDNEQF
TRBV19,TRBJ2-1,ASSIAPGNEQF
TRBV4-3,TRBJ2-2,ASSQDLGGRPNTGELF
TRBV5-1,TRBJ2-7,ASSPGESGDEQY
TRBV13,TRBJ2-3,ASTMDRLTDTQY
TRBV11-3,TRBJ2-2,ASSLRGWNTGELF
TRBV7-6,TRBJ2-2,ASSPGGELF
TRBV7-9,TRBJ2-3,ASSYGQFETDTQY
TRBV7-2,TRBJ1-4,ASSFRRRVDGEKLF
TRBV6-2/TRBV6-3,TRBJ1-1,ASRGFGEGTEAF
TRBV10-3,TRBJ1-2,AIHGQGAGGYT
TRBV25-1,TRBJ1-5,ATSGRIYNQPQH
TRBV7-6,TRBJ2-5,VSSFFQAGVLETQY
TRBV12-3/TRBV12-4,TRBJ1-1,ASSLTAGGGTEAF
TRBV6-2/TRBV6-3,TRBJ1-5,ATGLYRVQPQH
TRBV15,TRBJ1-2,AARCREESGYGYT
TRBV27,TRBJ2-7,ASSPGTPSYEQY
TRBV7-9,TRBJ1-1,ASSLDIQREAF
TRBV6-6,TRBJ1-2,ASSKVKSGYT
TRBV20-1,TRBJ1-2,SARDRWGPYGYT
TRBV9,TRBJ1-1,ASSVEGSDEAF
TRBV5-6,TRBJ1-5,ASSIAGGAVQPQH
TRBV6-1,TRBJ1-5,ASSPRGDIRIESNQPQH
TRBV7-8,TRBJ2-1,ASSPGPPGQSSYNEQF
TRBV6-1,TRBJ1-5,ASSEALGGGHQPQH
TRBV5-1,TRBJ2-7,ASKGPPLYEQY
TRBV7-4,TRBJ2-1,ASWGDSSSYNEQF
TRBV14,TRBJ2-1,ASSHHSENEQF
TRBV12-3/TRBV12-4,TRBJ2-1,ASSYHPGGSYNEQF
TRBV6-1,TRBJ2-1,ASSLLAGANNEQF
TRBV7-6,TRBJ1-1,ASSLTWGDTEAF
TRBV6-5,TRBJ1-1,ASSYRSGEYLENTEAF
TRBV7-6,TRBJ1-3,ASSGRTGSSSGNTIY
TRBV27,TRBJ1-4,ASSLSPGYFEKLF
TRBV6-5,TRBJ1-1,ASSYSFRGVEAF